The clone carrying this T cell receptor (beta chain) appeared once. As originally analysed: It was from reference gene primer amplification that nucleated cell counts were estimated. Profiling relied on immunoSEQ multiplex PCR, and the TCRdb table lists in-frame clones only, not all of them. Clone size and the V and J calls come from that table; the DNA yielded D and trimming. The sample lists about 16,000 clones; roughly 92% were seen once. This record belongs to a study of blood T cell repertoires in COVID-19. Study in general: The samples span acute and convalescent COVID-19 from the United States, Italy and Spain.

Germline CDR1 and CDR2: SEHNR and FQNEAQ (reference sequence). The CDR3 loop spans 14 amino acids. Trimming took 3 bases from V and 1 from J, leaving 6 bases between them. This TCR came from a human donor with active COVID-19. The donor label of this sample is uncertain. The chain links TRBV7-9 to TRBJ1-4, with D possibly TRBD1 on 5 matching bases. Sequenced material: peripheral blood. The CDR3 DNA is TGTGCCAGCAGCTTCGGGGGAACTAATGAAAAACTGTTTTTT. Its protein product is CASSFGGTNEKLFF.